The T cell receptor (beta chain) under discussion was sequenced for a study of CD8+ T cells in alopecia areata. This CDR3 has 11 residues. The trim removed 3 bases at V and 15 bases at J, leaving 6 bases unmatched. Germline-derived CDR1 and CDR2 are SGHRS and YFSETQ. Following extraction, RNA underwent reverse transcription to cDNA, which served as the sequencing template. Repertoires were generated with immunoSEQ multiplex PCR, while TCRdb's copy carries only in-frame clones and drops some. The sample lists about 180,000 clones; about 66% were seen once. This sequence was found in a human donor with alopecia areata. The chain has TRBV5-1 and TRBJ2-1; 7 bases fit TRBD1. Here the sequenced sample was CD8+ T cells sorted from blood, taken at week 0. CDR3 coding DNA: TGCGCCAGCAGCTCGGGGACAGAAGTGTTCTTC. Its protein is CASSSGTEVFF.